These 8 T cell receptor beta chains share one sample of origin, sequenced in a study of blood T cell repertoires in COVID-19. Clones were sequenced by immunoSEQ multiplex PCR, and TCRdb holds only the in-frame ones, with some missing. The data hold 70,000 to 95,000 clones, with 90% to 95% observed a single time. The sequenced material came from peripheral blood. These receptors originate from a human donor with active COVID-19. The donor label of this sample is uncertain.

The chain combines TRBV18 with TRBJ1-3; D call uncertain. This CDR3 has 14 residues. CDR1 and CDR2 (germline): KGHSH, LQKENI. Trimming removed 4 bases from V and 0 bases from J, with 7 bases in between. CDR3 loop: CASSLAVSGNTIYF. The CDR3 nucleotides read TGTGCCAGCTCACTGGCGGTCTCTGGAAACACCATATATTTT.

CDR3 sequence reads: CASSGTGRSGELFF. The CDR3 DNA reads as TGTGCCAGTAGTGGGACAGGGAGGTCCGGGGAGCTGTTTTTT. V usage is TRBV19 and J usage is TRBJ2-2; 9 bases are a match to TRBD1. This CDR3 contains 14 residues. Germline V gene sequence: CDR1 LNHDA, CDR2 SQIVND (reference sequence). Trimming cost V 5 bases and J 6 bases; bases outside gene matches: 4.

CDR3 bases: TGTGCCAGCAGCGTACGGGGGAACACAGATACGCAGTATTTT. It specifies CASSVRGNTDTQYF. This chain links TRBV9 with TRBJ2-3, with D possibly TRBD2 on 6 matching bases. Germline assignment: CDR1 SGDLS and CDR2 YYNGEE. V was trimmed by 1 base and J by 2 bases, leaving 8 bases between them. This CDR3 is built from 14 residues. The full variable domain, rest sourced from reference TRBV9 and TRBJ2-3, is DSGVTQTPKHLITATGQRVTLRCSPRSGDLSVYWYQQSLDQGLQFLIQYYNGEERAKGNILERFSAQQFPDLHSELNLSSLELGDSALYFCASSVRGNTDTQYFGPGTRLTVL.

This chain connects TRBV5-4 to TRBJ1-2, with TRBD1 identical over 7 bases. V gave up 4 bases and J gave up 2 bases; unmatched junction bases: 5. The germline CDR1 and CDR2 sequences are SGHNT and YYREEE (reference sequence). This CDR3 is 14 amino acids long. The CDR3 bases are TGTGCCAGCAGCCCGGGACAGCGGAACTATGGCTACACCTTC. Protein sequence: CASSPGQRNYGYTF. Full variable domain (rest looked up from reference TRBV5-4 and TRBJ1-2): ETGVTQSPTHLIKTRGQQVTLRCSSQSGHNTVSWYQQALGQGPQFIFQYYREEENGRGNFPPRFSGLQFPNYSSELNVNALELDDSALYLCASSPGQRNYGYTFGSGTRLTVV.

The chain links TRBV7-9 to TRBJ2-3; D possibly corresponds to TRBD2 (6 bases). In germline, CDR1 is SEHNR, CDR2 FQNEAQ (reference sequence). Trimming removed 4 bases from V and 5 bases from J, with 16 bases in between. The CDR3 consists of 15 residues. CDR3 bases: TGTGCCAGCAGCTCCCTCGAGGGAGGACGAGATACGCAGTATTTT. Its translation: CASSSLEGGRDTQYF.

V usage is TRBV27 and J usage is TRBJ2-7, with 9 bases identical to TRBD1. The CDR3 contains 15 residues. V was clipped by 5 bases and J by 4 bases; unmatched bases: 9. Looked up from germline, CDR1 is MNHEY and CDR2 is SMNVEV (reference sequence). The CDR3 loop reads CASSPLGQGDYEQYF. The CDR3 DNA follows: TGTGCCAGCAGTCCGCTGGGACAGGGAGATTACGAGCAGTACTTC.

The V call is TRBV2, the J call TRBJ1-5; no clear D gene. Trimming stripped 6 bases from V and 9 bases from J, with 18 bases between. This CDR3 has 14 residues. Per germline, CDR1 SNHLY and CDR2 FYNNEI. The CDR3 sequence is CASRVWSLAGPQHF. For the CDR3, the DNA is TGTGCCAGCAGGGTTTGGAGTCTTGCCGGGCCCCAGCATTTT.

V is TRBV28 and J is TRBJ2-7; tentative D call: TRBD2 (6 bases). There are 14 residues in the CDR3. CDR1 is MDHEN and CDR2 is SYDVKM in the germline V gene. The ends were cut back, 7 bases at V and 1 base at J, with 14 bases in the middle. CDR3 sequence reads: CASTRHGSSYEQYF. Here the CDR3 DNA reads TGTGCCAGCACCCGGCACGGGAGTTCCTACGAGCAGTACTTC. Based on the CDR3 plus reference TRBV28 and TRBJ2-7, the full variable domain is DVKVTQSSRYLVKRTGEKVFLECVQDMDHENMFWYRQDPGLGLRLIYFSYDVKMKEKGDIPEGYSVSREKKERFSLILESASTNQTSMYLCASTRHGSSYEQYFGPGTRLTVT.